These 25 T cell receptor beta chains originate from one sample sequenced in a study of cytomegalovirus exposure and HLA in healthy donors. Both 60 Vbeta primers and 13 Jbeta primers went into the PCR. Generated by immunoSEQ multiplex PCR, the TCRdb table keeps only in-frame clones and is missing some. The sample records just under 150,000 clones, around 86% being singletons. Sequences were obtained from PBMCs. These receptors came from a woman aged 25-40 years in good health and CMV-seronegative.

In nucleotides, the CDR3 is TGTGCCAGCAACCCGGGACAGGGCTACGAGCAGTACTTC. Translating it yields CASNPGQGYEQYF. The genes are TRBV27 and TRBJ2-7; 9 bases are a match to TRBD1. CDR1 MNHEY and CDR2 SMNVEV come from the germline V gene (reference sequence). Trimming took 7 bases from V and 3 from J; bases not matched to a gene: 4. The CDR3 extends over 13 amino acids.

The CDR3 sequence is CAISVGRDTTYNEQFF. The CDR3 DNA is TGTGCCATCAGTGTGGGGAGGGACACAACCTACAATGAGCAGTTCTTC. V gene TRBV10-3 combines with J gene TRBJ2-1, with D possibly TRBD2 on 7 matching bases. V gave up 4 bases and J gave up 2 bases, with 15 bases separating them. Germline V gene sequence: CDR1 ENHRY, CDR2 SYGVKD. CDR3 length: 16 amino acids.

The chain combines TRBV19 with TRBJ2-3, with a possible D match to TRBD1 (6 bases). CDR3 length: 16 residues. Germline values: CDR1 LNHDA, CDR2 SQIVND (reference sequence). Trimming stripped 1 base from V and 2 bases from J, with 13 bases between. For the CDR3, the DNA is TGTGCCAGTAGTATAGCAGACAGGACCTTCACAGATACGCAGTATTTT. This sequence encodes CASSIADRTFTDTQYF. Variable domain in full (rest from reference TRBV19 and TRBJ2-3): DGGITQSPKYLFRKEGQNVTLSCEQNLNHDAMYWYRQDPGQGLRLIYYSQIVNDFQKGDIAEGYSVSREKKESFPLTVTSAQKNPTAFYLCASSIADRTFTDTQYFGPGTRLTVL.

This clone has a single count. The chain employs TRBV25-1 and TRBJ1-2; TRBD1 agrees at 7 bases. V shed 6 bases and J 6 bases; nucleotides not matched to a gene: 10. The CDR3 loop spans 14 amino acids. The germline CDR1 and CDR2 sequences are MGHDK and SYGVNS. CDR3 loop: CASREKTGDHGYTF. The CDR3 region has the DNA TGTGCCAGCAGGGAAAAAACAGGGGATCATGGCTACACCTTC.

This clone was seen only once. The chain combines TRBV28 with TRBJ2-6; perhaps TRBD1 as D (6 bases). The CDR3 sequence is 17 residues long. The V gene lost 3 bases and the J gene lost 0 bases, with 12 bases spanning the gap. Germline values: CDR1 MDHEN, CDR2 SYDVKM. The CDR3 loop reads CASSFGTSSSGANVLTF. DNA for the CDR3: TGTGCCAGCAGTTTCGGGACATCGAGCTCTGGGGCCAACGTCCTGACTTTC.

This chain uses TRBV7-6 with TRBJ1-5; D is uncertain. Germline-derived CDR1 and CDR2 are SGHVS and FNYEAQ. The CDR3 totals 16 residues. Trimming took 1 base from V and 3 from J, leaving 13 bases between them. Written as DNA, the CDR3 is TGTGCCAGCAGCTTAGTTACGGGTCCCATCAATCAGCCCCAGCATTTT. Translation gives CASSLVTGPINQPQHF. The variable domain in full, completed from reference TRBV7-6 and TRBJ1-5, reads GAGVSQSPRYKVTKRGQDVALRCDPISGHVSLYWYRQALGQGPEFLTYFNYEAQQDKSGLPNDRFSAERPEGSISTLTIQRTEQRDSAMYRCASSLVTGPINQPQHFGDGTRLSIL.

The chain employs TRBV27 and TRBJ2-1; 8 nucleotides match TRBD2. With V trimmed by 3 bases and J by 1 base, 2 bases remained unmatched. In germline, CDR1 is MNHEY, CDR2 SMNVEV (reference sequence). The CDR3 has 15 residues. This CDR3 is CASSLRLASYNEQFF. The CDR3 nucleotides read TGTGCCAGCAGTTTGAGACTAGCGTCCTACAATGAGCAGTTCTTC.

This chain links TRBV7-3 with TRBJ2-2; TRBD2 agrees at 13 bases. Losses at the gene ends were 5 bases for V and 3 bases for J; bases not matched to a gene: 6. This CDR3 contains 17 residues. Germline V CDR1 and CDR2: SGHTA, FQGTGA. This CDR3 reads CASSLGLAGPHTGELFF. CDR3 sequence (DNA): TGTGCCAGCAGCCTGGGACTAGCGGGGCCCCACACCGGGGAGCTGTTTTTT.

The sample holds one count of this clone. The chain uses TRBV27 and TRBJ2-3, with D possibly being TRBD1 (7 bases). V lost 5 bases and J 6 bases, leaving 18 bases between the germline ends. CDR3 length: 15 residues. Germline-derived CDR1 and CDR2 are MNHEY and SMNVEV (reference sequence). CDR3 in DNA: TGTGCCAGCAGTCTTCTTTACAGGGGAGGCGATACGCAGTATTTT. Residues: CASSLLYRGGDTQYF.

For the CDR3, the DNA is TGTGCCAGTAGTGCGGGACTGCTCTCCTACAATGAGCAGTTCTTC. Translated: CASSAGLLSYNEQFF. V usage is TRBV19 and J usage is TRBJ2-1; the D gene is possibly TRBD2 (6 bases). CDR1 and CDR2 (germline): LNHDA, SQIVND (reference sequence). The CDR3 sequence is 15 residues long. V lost 5 bases, J lost 0 bases, and 11 bases lay in between. Filled out from reference TRBV19 and TRBJ2-1, the complete variable domain reads DGGITQSPKYLFRKEGQNVTLSCEQNLNHDAMYWYRQDPGQGLRLIYYSQIVNDFQKGDIAEGYSVSREKKESFPLTVTSAQKNPTAFYLCASSAGLLSYNEQFFGPGTRLTVL.

J is TRBJ1-1 and V is TRBV12-2; TRBD1 reflects the table's D call only, with no check against the DNA. TRBV12-2 is a pseudogene. This CDR3 has 17 residues. CDR3 coding DNA: TGTGCAAGTCGCTCCGGAGACAGGGCCAAGAAGAGCACTGAAGCTTTCTTT. This sequence encodes CASRSGDRAKKSTEAFF.

J is TRBJ1-1 and V is TRBV6-5, with D unresolved. V dropped 0 bases and J dropped 7 bases, with 6 bases sitting between them. The CDR3 is 12 residues long. CDR1 is MNHEY, CDR2 SVGAGI, per germline. The CDR3 loop reads CASSYSSSEAFF. CDR3 bases: TGTGCCAGCAGTTACTCTAGCAGTGAAGCTTTCTTT.

CDR3 protein: CASSSGLTSYEQYF. In nucleotides, the CDR3 is TGTGCCAGCAGCTCCGGACTGACCTCCTACGAGCAGTACTTC. V usage is TRBV7-2 and J usage is TRBJ2-7, with D perhaps matching TRBD2 (5 bases). Per germline, CDR1 SGHTA and CDR2 FQGNSA. Trimming left V 4 bases short and J 0 bases short, with 10 bases between. This CDR3 is 14 amino acids long.

V is TRBV7-8 and J is TRBJ2-1; D call uncertain. CDR1 is SGHVS and CDR2 is FQNEAQ in the germline V gene. The CDR3 length is 13 residues. V lost 5 bases and J lost 8, with 13 bases in between. The CDR3 nucleotides are TGTGCCAGCAGCCCTCCCGCCCGGGATGAGCAGTTCTTC. Translation gives CASSPPARDEQFF.

This clone was seen a few times. The rearrangement uses TRBV6-5 and TRBJ1-2; D is unclear. Germline V gene sequence: CDR1 MNHEY, CDR2 SVGAGI. The V gene lost 6 bases and the J gene lost 3 bases, with 14 bases spanning the gap. The CDR3 has 14 amino acids. This CDR3 is CASREGRADYGYTF. CDR3 DNA: TGTGCCAGCAGAGAGGGCCGCGCGGACTATGGCTACACCTTC.

The chain joins TRBV19 to TRBJ1-2; 10 bases agree with TRBD1. The germline V gene has CDR1 LNHDA and CDR2 SQIVND (reference sequence). CDR3 length: 16 amino acids. V trimming: 6 bases; J trimming: 4 bases; junction bases outside the gene matches: 11. The CDR3 is CASSGTGDWRTYGYTF. The CDR3 DNA reads TGTGCCAGTAGCGGGACAGGGGATTGGCGAACCTATGGCTACACCTTC.

This clone was recorded a few times. The chain is built from TRBV6-7 and TRBJ2-5; D gene ambiguous. TRBV6-7 is designated an ORF whose function remains uncertain. This CDR3 is built from 15 residues. V lost 0 bases to trimming and J lost 3 bases, with 11 bases between them. The CDR3: CASSYSTPEKETQYF. The CDR3 coding sequence is TGTGCCAGCAGTTACTCGACCCCGGAGAAAGAGACCCAGTACTTC.

The chain carries TRBV25-1 and TRBJ2-5; TRBD1 agrees at 9 bases. The CDR3 is 16 residues long. J lost 1 base, V lost 1 base, and 4 bases had no gene match. The germline gives CDR1 MGHDK, CDR2 SYGVNS. CDR3 sequence (DNA): TGTGCCAGCAGTGAATCGGGACAGGGCCCCCAAGAGACCCAGTACTTC. It codes for CASSESGQGPQETQYF.

The chain combines TRBV11-3 with TRBJ1-1; D unresolved. V was clipped by 5 bases and J by 1 base, with 8 bases between them. In germline, CDR1 is SGHNT, CDR2 YENEEA. This CDR3 is built from 13 residues. For the CDR3, the DNA is TGTGCCAGCAGCGTTTCCGGGAACACTGAAGCTTTCTTT. It encodes CASSVSGNTEAFF.

The chain couples TRBV18 to TRBJ1-1; a weak D match, TRBD1 (5 bases). The CDR3 extends over 15 amino acids. With 3 bases removed from V and 7 bases from J, the gap between germline ends came to 18 bases. Germline-derived CDR1 and CDR2 are KGHSH and LQKENI. The CDR3 DNA is TGTGCCAGCTCACCCAACTCGAATGCGGGGGGTGAAGCTTTCTTT. Translation: CASSPNSNAGGEAFF. The full variable domain, completed using reference TRBV18 and TRBJ1-1, is NAGVMQNPRHLVRRRGQEARLRCSPMKGHSHVYWYRQLPEEGLKFMVYLQKENIIDESGMPKERFSAEFPKEGPSILRIQQVVRGDSAAYFCASSPNSNAGGEAFFGQGTRLTVV.

The chain joins TRBV5-1 to TRBJ2-1, with 12 bases lining up with TRBD2. The CDR3 extends over 16 amino acids. The trim removed 4 bases at V and 3 bases at J, leaving 5 bases unmatched. Germline lookup yields CDR1 SGHRS and CDR2 YFSETQ. Here the CDR3 reads CASSLAGLAGYNEQFF. Written as DNA, the CDR3 is TGCGCCAGCAGCCTAGCGGGACTAGCGGGCTACAATGAGCAGTTCTTC.

CDR3 region: CASSVVGTHMNTEAFF. The CDR3 coding sequence is TGTGCCAGCAGCGTAGTCGGGACACACATGAACACTGAAGCTTTCTTT. The J gene is TRBJ1-1, the V gene TRBV9, with D possibly matching TRBD1 (6 bases). There are 16 residues in the CDR3. V dropped 0 bases and J dropped 0 bases, with 12 bases sitting between them. Germline V gene lookup returns CDR1 SGDLS and CDR2 YYNGEE.

CDR3 bases: TGCGCCAGCAGCCAGACAGTGAACACTGAAGCTTTCTTT. Its translation is CASSQTVNTEAFF. The rearrangement uses TRBV5-1 and TRBJ1-1, with D possibly TRBD1 on 5 matching bases. The germline V gene encodes CDR1 SGHRS and CDR2 YFSETQ. The ends were cut back, 4 bases at V and 0 bases at J, with 7 bases in the middle. The CDR3 runs to 13 residues. The full variable domain, completed using reference TRBV5-1 and TRBJ1-1, is KAGVTQTPRYLIKTRGQQVTLSCSPISGHRSVSWYQQTPGQGLQFLFEYFSETQRNKGNFPGRFSGRQFSNSRSEMNVSTLELGDSALYLCASSQTVNTEAFFGQGTRLTVV.

The chain carries TRBV2 and TRBJ1-5, with D tentatively TRBD1 (5 bases). The CDR3 length is 13 residues. V lost 3 bases to trimming and J lost 7 bases, with 10 bases between them. The V gene's germline CDR1 is SNHLY and CDR2 FYNNEI. The CDR3 region is CASSDRVGQPQHF. CDR3 bases: TGTGCCAGCAGTGACAGGGTCGGACAGCCCCAGCATTTT.

V gene TRBV10-3 combines with J gene TRBJ1-3; perhaps TRBD1 as D (6 bases). The CDR3 length is 17 residues. Germline V gene lookup returns CDR1 ENHRY and CDR2 SYGVKD. V gave up 0 bases and J gave up 4 bases, with 16 bases separating them. CDR3 amino acids: CAISESRQALRGNTIYF. The CDR3 DNA follows: TGTGCCATCAGTGAGTCAAGACAGGCCCTCAGAGGAAACACCATATATTTT.